The present T cell receptor beta chain was sequenced within a study of PD-1 blockade in mismatch repair-deficient tumors. The sample holds many counts of this clone. TCRdb keeps only in-frame clones here, not all; method: immunoSEQ multiplex PCR. The sample includes over 100,000 clones, 60% to 85% of them seen just once. This CDR3 contains 15 residues. With 1 base removed from V and 0 bases from J, the gap between germline ends came to 9 bases. CDR1 is MGHRA, CDR2 YSYEKL, per germline. The sequence came from an adult with mismatch repair-deficient cancer. The starting material was peripheral blood, obtained approximately 60 weeks after starting pembrolizumab. The rearrangement uses TRBV4-1 and TRBJ1-1, with TRBD1 as a possible D gene (5 bases). The CDR3 bases are TGCGCCAGCAGCCAAGTCGCAGGGCTGAACACTGAAGCTTTCTTT. Protein product: CASSQVAGLNTEAFF.